The sequence of this TCR beta chain was determined in a study of human T cells and chemical hapten exposure. One entry per CDR3 protein, called by TCRdb with MiXCR from the RACE reads. Of about 120,000 distinct CDR3 sequences listed, around 11% are singletons. A few counts support this clonotype. Time point indicated: patch test 3, about 24 weeks after DPC sensitization. The treatment: therapeutic diphenylcyclopropenone sensitization with weekly scalp DPC. The CDR3 extends over 16 amino acids. V was clipped by 2 bases and J by 7 bases; unmatched bases: 7. Germline assignment: CDR1 SGHRS and CDR2 YFSETQ.

This chain uses TRBV5-1 with TRBJ2-1, with TRBD1 matching 12 bases. The input for sequencing was whole blood, taken in connection with sensitization to the hapten diphenylcyclopropenone (DPC). This TCR came from a woman aged 50 to 65 with alopecia areata. Some clones in this sample may be carry-over from other donors' samples. The CDR3 loop reads CASSFPGQGARNEQFF. The CDR3 region has the DNA TGCGCCAGCAGCTTTCCGGGACAGGGGGCTCGGAATGAGCAGTTCTTC.